The TCR beta chain under discussion was sequenced for a study of early T cells in non-severe SARS-CoV-2 infection. Unique molecular identifiers were attached to individual cDNA molecules. Using its own MiXCR run on the 5' RACE reads, TCRdb lists one record per CDR3 protein. Of 50,000 to 60,000 distinct CDR3 sequences listed, about 7.7% are singletons. Study observations and caveats: Clonotype matching in VDJdb favored anti-spike CD8 responses and did not capture private and CD4 specificities.

With respect to this clonotype: Its antigen is not known.

Germline CDR1 reads MNHEY; CDR2 reads SMNVEV (reference sequence). This CDR3 has 14 residues. With 2 bases clipped from V and 7 bases from J, the junction kept 5 bases outside the gene matches. The chain carries TRBV27 and TRBJ2-1, with 7 nucleotides matching TRBD2. This sequence was found in an adult who was a healthcare worker with PCR-confirmed SARS-CoV-2 infection or an uninfected control (not recorded which). The source material was whole blood. The CDR3 nucleotides read TGTGCCAGCAGTTTAAGCGGGATGGTAAATGAGCAGTTCTTC. Protein product: CASSLSGMVNEQFF.